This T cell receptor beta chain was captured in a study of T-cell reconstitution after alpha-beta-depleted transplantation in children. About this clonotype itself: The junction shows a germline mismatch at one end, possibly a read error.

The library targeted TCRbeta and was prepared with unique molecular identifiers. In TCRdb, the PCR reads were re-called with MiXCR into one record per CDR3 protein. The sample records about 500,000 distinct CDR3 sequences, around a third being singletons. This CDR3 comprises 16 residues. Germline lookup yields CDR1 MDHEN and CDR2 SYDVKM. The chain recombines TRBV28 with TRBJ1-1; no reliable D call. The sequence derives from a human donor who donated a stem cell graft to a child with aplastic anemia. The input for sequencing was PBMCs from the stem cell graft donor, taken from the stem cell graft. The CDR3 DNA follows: TGTGCCAGCAGTTTATCCGGGATCGGGGTGAACACTGAAGCTTTCTTC. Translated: CASSLSGIGVNTEAFF.